These 20 T cell receptor beta chains came from one sample sequenced in a study of T cells after yellow fever vaccination. TCRdb ran MiXCR on the 5' RACE reads and lists one entry per CDR3 protein. This table holds hundreds of thousands of distinct CDR3 sequences, about 12% found once. Sequences were derived from CD4+ T cells sorted from PBMCs, sampled 15 days after the yellow fever booster vaccination. Receptors originate from a man younger than 30 who received the YFV17D yellow fever vaccine.

Written as DNA, the CDR3 is TGTGCCAGCAGAAGGGGGGGGGACAATGAGCAGTTCTTC. It translates to CASRRGGDNEQFF. The rearrangement joins TRBV7-2 to TRBJ2-1, with D maybe TRBD2 (7 bases). Germline V CDR1 and CDR2: SGHTA, FQGNSA. This CDR3 comprises 13 residues. The V and J ends lost 6 bases and 5 bases respectively, with 11 bases between them.

Only a few counts were recorded for this clonotype. V and J are TRBV14 and TRBJ2-7; no definite D call. The ends were cut back, 3 bases at V and 5 bases at J, with 14 bases in the middle. Germline values: CDR1 SGHDN, CDR2 FVKESK. The CDR3 extends over 14 amino acids. CDR3 region: CASSHPGDKDEQYF. As DNA, the CDR3 is TGTGCCAGCAGCCACCCAGGCGACAAGGACGAGCAGTACTTC. Using reference TRBV14 and TRBJ2-7 for the parts outside the CDR3, the full variable domain is EAGVTQFPSHSVIEKGQTVTLRCDPISGHDNLYWYRRVMGKEIKFLLHFVKESKQDESGMPNNRFLAERTGGTYSTLKVQPAELEDSGVYFCASSHPGDKDEQYFGPGTRLTVT.

This clonotype was seen a handful of times. The chain links TRBV27 to TRBJ2-5; D uncertain. This CDR3 is 14 amino acids long. Germline loops: CDR1 MNHEY, CDR2 SMNVEV (reference sequence). The V and J ends lost 6 bases and 5 bases respectively, with 16 bases between them. CDR3 amino acids: CASSSRALLETQYF. CDR3 sequence (DNA): TGTGCCAGCAGCTCCCGGGCCCTGTTGGAGACCCAGTACTTC.

The chain employs TRBV20-1 and TRBJ1-1; unclear D gene. This CDR3 contains 13 residues. The germline gives CDR1 DFQATT, CDR2 SNEGSKA (reference sequence). Trimming cost V 1 base and J 0 bases, with 6 bases left between them. Written as DNA, the CDR3 is TGCAGTGCTAGAGGTCTCATGAACACTGAAGCTTTCTTT. Its translation is CSARGLMNTEAFF.

The chain recombines TRBV10-1 with TRBJ2-7; D is possibly TRBD2 (5 bases). The CDR3 extends over 12 amino acids. Germline V gene lookup returns CDR1 WNHNN and CDR2 SYGVQD (reference sequence). V shed 8 bases and J shed 0 bases, with 8 bases lying between them. This chain's CDR3 is CASGESSYEQYF. Here the CDR3 DNA reads TGCGCCAGCGGGGAGAGCTCCTACGAGCAGTACTTC.

This clonotype was recorded many times. V and J are TRBV29-1 and TRBJ2-5; D is unclear. Per germline, CDR1 SQVTM and CDR2 ANQGSEA. Between the trimmed V and J ends, which lost 1 base and 3 bases, there was a span of 9 bases. CDR3 size: 13 residues. The CDR3 region has the DNA TGCAGCGTTGAAGGTGGCAGTAAAGAGACCCAGTACTTC. This gives the protein CSVEGGSKETQYF.

This clonotype was seen repeatedly, ten times or more. The genes are TRBV5-1 and TRBJ1-1, with D perhaps TRBD1 (5 bases). V was cut by 0 bases and J by 0 bases, with 6 bases left in between. Germline assignment: CDR1 SGHRS and CDR2 YFSETQ. This CDR3 is built from 14 residues. CDR3 DNA sequence: TGCGCCAGCAGCTTGGGGACACTGAACACTGAAGCTTTCTTT. This encodes CASSLGTLNTEAFF.

Only a few counts were recorded for this clonotype. The V call is TRBV6-2 or TRBV6-3, the J call TRBJ1-2; D might be TRBD1 (6 bases). The CDR3 is made up of 15 amino acids. Trimming cost V 4 bases and J 5 bases, with 17 bases left between them. In germline, CDR1 is MNHEY, CDR2 SVGEGT. CDR3 bases: TGTGCCAGCAGTTTTTCTGGACAGCCCCAGTATGGCTACACCTTC. Its protein product is CASSFSGQPQYGYTF.

The rearrangement uses TRBV18 and TRBJ2-7; 11 bases are a match to TRBD2. The CDR3 runs to 17 residues. CDR1 is KGHSH, CDR2 LQKENI, per germline. V trimming: 0 bases; J trimming: 10 bases; junction bases outside the gene matches: 14. Written as DNA, the CDR3 is TGTGCCAGCTCACCACCGTCGGCGGGGGGACTAGCGGCGATTCAGTACTTC. This translates into CASSPPSAGGLAAIQYF.

This chain joins TRBV5-5 and TRBJ2-5, with 9 nucleotides matching TRBD1. The ends lost 4 bases at V and 5 bases at J; junction bases unmatched: 6. This CDR3 contains 14 residues. Germline CDR1 SGHKS, CDR2 YYEKEE (reference sequence). CDR3 in amino acids: CASSPTGTGETQYF. The CDR3 bases are TGTGCCAGCAGCCCGACTGGGACAGGGGAGACCCAGTACTTC.

This clonotype has just a few counts. V gene TRBV2 combines with J gene TRBJ2-2; TRBD1 agrees at 9 bases. The J segment lost 3 bases and the V segment lost 8 bases, leaving 1 base of the junction unmatched. Germline-derived CDR1 and CDR2 are SNHLY and FYNNEI. This CDR3 has 13 residues. The CDR3 spells CASRDRDTGELFF. Here the CDR3 DNA reads TGTGCCAGCCGGGACAGGGACACCGGGGAGCTGTTTTTT.

This clonotype was detected only a few times. V gene TRBV9 combines with J gene TRBJ1-5; D may be TRBD1 (5 bases). Germline V gene lookup returns CDR1 SGDLS and CDR2 YYNGEE. V was clipped by 0 bases and J by 3 bases, with 7 bases between them. The CDR3 extends over 14 amino acids. CDR3 coding DNA: TGTGCCAGCAGCGTAGATGGGGCCAATCAGCCCCAGCATTTT. It codes for CASSVDGANQPQHF.

This clonotype occurred a few times. The chain carries TRBV24-1 and TRBJ1-2, with TRBD1 identical over 12 bases. V gave up 7 bases and J gave up 3 bases; unmatched junction bases: 2. This CDR3 spans 14 amino acids. Germline V gene data show CDR1 as KGHDR and CDR2 as SFDVKD. CDR3 DNA: TGTGCCACCAGGGGACAGGGGGCAGACTATGGCTACACCTTC. It is translated as CATRGQGADYGYTF.

Ten or more counts support this clonotype. The J gene is TRBJ1-1, the V gene TRBV30; D not resolved. This CDR3 is 12 amino acids long. Germline V CDR1 and CDR2: GTSNPN, SVGIG (reference sequence). The DNA of the CDR3 is TGTGTGGGAGAACGGATGAACACTGAAGCTTTCTTT. Its translation: CVGERMNTEAFF.

The sample holds a few counts of this clonotype. CDR3 nucleotide sequence: TGCGCCAGCAGCCAGGCCGGGGGTTACCGGGGGACCCAGTACTTC. Amino acids: CASSQAGGYRGTQYF. This sequence joins TRBV4-1 and TRBJ2-5; D may be TRBD2 (6 bases). With 3 bases removed from V and 7 bases from J, the gap between germline ends came to 18 bases. From germline, CDR1 is MGHRA and CDR2 YSYEKL. This CDR3 comprises 15 residues.

This chain joins TRBV5-1 and TRBJ2-5; unclear D gene. Trimming removed 8 bases from V and 5 bases from J, with 10 bases in between. The CDR3 extends over 11 amino acids. CDR1 and CDR2 (germline): SGHRS, YFSETQ. CDR3 sequence: CARLTTETQYF. DNA for the CDR3: TGCGCCAGATTAACAACCGAGACCCAGTACTTC.

This clonotype appeared a few times. The rearrangement joins TRBV20-1 to TRBJ2-5; 15 nucleotides agree with TRBD2. Germline CDR1 DFQATT, CDR2 SNEGSKA (reference sequence). With 5 bases clipped from V and 2 bases from J, the junction kept 3 bases outside the gene matches. This CDR3 region has 15 residues. CDR3 nucleotides: TGCAGTGCTTCCGGGACTAGCGGGGGGCAAGAGACCCAGTACTTC. It yields the protein CSASGTSGGQETQYF.

The chain uses TRBV7-9 and TRBJ2-3, with 9 bases that match TRBD2. Germline CDR1 SEHNR, CDR2 FQNEAQ (reference sequence). This CDR3 is built from 18 residues. V lost 7 bases and J lost 2; bases outside the gene matches: 16. CDR3 in DNA: TGTGCCAGCACGCGTAGCGGGGGCACACCCTCTCTCACAGATACGCAGTATTTT. This translates into CASTRSGGTPSLTDTQYF.

The V gene is TRBV6-4, the J gene TRBJ2-7, with D perhaps matching TRBD1 or TRBD2 (5 bases each). The germline gives CDR1 MRHNA, CDR2 SNTAGT. This CDR3 contains 12 residues. Trimming pared 6 bases from V and 6 bases from J, leaving 12 bases between. The CDR3, as DNA: TGTGCCAGCAGAGGGACGGTGGGCGAGCAGTACGTC. Its protein is CASRGTVGEQYV.

This rearrangement joins TRBV28 to TRBJ2-7; D might be TRBD1 (5 bases). Germline CDR1 and CDR2: MDHEN and SYDVKM. V was clipped by 3 bases and J by 5 bases, with 8 bases between them. The CDR3 length is 12 residues. This CDR3 reads CASSLPGNEQYV. CDR3 DNA: TGTGCCAGCAGTTTGCCAGGGAACGAGCAGTACGTC.